The following is a TCR beta chain sequence with its context. RNA amounts of about 0.45 to 1 ug underwent reverse transcription with random hexamers. Multiplex PCR with immunoSEQ amplified the TCR beta CDR3 across 54 Vbeta and 13 Jbeta. TCRdb fed the immunoSEQ multiplex PCR reads into MiXCR, producing one record per CDR3 protein. In the table there are tens of thousands of distinct CDR3 sequences, 90% to 95% of which are singletons. This entry comes from a study of CD8 T cells in Susac syndrome. Trimming removed 6 bases from V and 3 bases from J, with 18 bases in between. The CDR3 length is 16 residues. Germline assignment: CDR1 SEHNR and CDR2 FQNEAQ (reference sequence). TCR beta from blood CD8+ and CD4+ T cells was sequenced. Stable or active relapsing-remitting multiple sclerosis, untreated and meeting revised McDonald criteria, defined the controls. TEMRA cells were FACS-enriched and CD8+ and CD4+ T cells negatively isolated.

The receptor's source is a human donor with multiple sclerosis. Sequencing was done on a sample of CD8+ T cells from PBMCs. This chain connects TRBV7-9 to TRBJ2-1; maybe TRBD2 (6 bases). The CDR3 nucleotides read TGTGCCAGCAGGGAGCAGGCGGGACCCAACTACAATGAGCAGTTCTTC. Encoded protein: CASREQAGPNYNEQFF.